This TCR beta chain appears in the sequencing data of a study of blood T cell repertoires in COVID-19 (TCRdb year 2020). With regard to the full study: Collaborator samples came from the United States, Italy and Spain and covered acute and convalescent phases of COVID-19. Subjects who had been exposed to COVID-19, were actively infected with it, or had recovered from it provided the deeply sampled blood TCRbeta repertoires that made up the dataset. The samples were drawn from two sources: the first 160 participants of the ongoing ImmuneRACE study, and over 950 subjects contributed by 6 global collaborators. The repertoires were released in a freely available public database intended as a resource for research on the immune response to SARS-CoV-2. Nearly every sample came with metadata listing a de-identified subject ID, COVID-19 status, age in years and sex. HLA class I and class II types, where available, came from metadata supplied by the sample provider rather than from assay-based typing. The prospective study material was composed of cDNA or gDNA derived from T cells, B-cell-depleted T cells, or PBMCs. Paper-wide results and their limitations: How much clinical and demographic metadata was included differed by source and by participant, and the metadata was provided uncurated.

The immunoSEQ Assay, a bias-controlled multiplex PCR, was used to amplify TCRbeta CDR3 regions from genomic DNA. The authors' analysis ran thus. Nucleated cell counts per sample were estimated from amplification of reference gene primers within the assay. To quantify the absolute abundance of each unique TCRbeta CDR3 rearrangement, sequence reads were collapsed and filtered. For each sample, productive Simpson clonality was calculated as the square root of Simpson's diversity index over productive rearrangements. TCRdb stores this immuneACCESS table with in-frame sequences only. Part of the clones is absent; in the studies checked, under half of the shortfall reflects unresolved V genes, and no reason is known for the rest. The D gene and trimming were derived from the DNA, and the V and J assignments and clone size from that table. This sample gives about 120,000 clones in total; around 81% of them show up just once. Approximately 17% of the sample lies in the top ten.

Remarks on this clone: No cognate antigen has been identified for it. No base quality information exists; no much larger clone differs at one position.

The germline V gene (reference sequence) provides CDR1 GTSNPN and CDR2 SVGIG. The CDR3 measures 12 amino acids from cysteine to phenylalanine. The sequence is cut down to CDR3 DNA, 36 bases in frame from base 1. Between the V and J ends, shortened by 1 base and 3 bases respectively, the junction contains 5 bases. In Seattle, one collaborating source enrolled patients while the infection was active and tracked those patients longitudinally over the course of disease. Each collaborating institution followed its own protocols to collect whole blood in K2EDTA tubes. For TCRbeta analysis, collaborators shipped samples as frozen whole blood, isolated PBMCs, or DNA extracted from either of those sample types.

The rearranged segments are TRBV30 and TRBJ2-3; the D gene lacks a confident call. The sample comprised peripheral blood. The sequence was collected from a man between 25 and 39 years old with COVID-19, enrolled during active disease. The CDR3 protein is CAWSARTDTQYF. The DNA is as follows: TGTGCCTGGAGTGCGAGAACAGATACGCAGTATTTT.